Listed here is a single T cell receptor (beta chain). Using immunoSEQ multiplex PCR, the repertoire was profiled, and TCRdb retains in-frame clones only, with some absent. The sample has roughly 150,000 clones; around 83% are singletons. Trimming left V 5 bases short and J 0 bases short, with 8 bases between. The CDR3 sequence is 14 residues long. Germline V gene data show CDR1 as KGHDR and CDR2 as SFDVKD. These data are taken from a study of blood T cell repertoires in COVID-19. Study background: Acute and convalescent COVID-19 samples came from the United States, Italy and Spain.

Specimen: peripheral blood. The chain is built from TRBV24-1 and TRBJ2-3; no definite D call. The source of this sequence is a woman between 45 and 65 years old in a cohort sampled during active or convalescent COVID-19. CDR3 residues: CATSVGASTDTQYF. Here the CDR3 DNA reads TGTGCCACCAGTGTCGGAGCCAGCACAGATACGCAGTATTTT.